The 30 T cell receptor beta chains presented below share a single source sample, sequenced in a study of cytomegalovirus exposure and HLA in healthy donors. The data were produced by immunoSEQ multiplex PCR, yet TCRdb's version contains in-frame clones alone and is incomplete. The table lists a few hundred thousand clones, roughly 90% of them singletons. The sequenced sample was PBMCs. These receptors were obtained from a woman aged 18-29 years in good health and CMV-seronegative.

V gene TRBV7-8 combines with J gene TRBJ2-1, with D perhaps TRBD2 (6 bases). The V gene lost 4 bases and the J gene lost 6 bases, with 10 bases spanning the gap. The CDR3 consists of 13 residues. CDR1 is SGHVS, CDR2 FQNEAQ, per germline. CDR3 coding DNA: TGTGCCAGCAGCTCCGGGACTCTCAATGAGCAGTTCTTC. Amino acids: CASSSGTLNEQFF.

The chain combines TRBV9 with TRBJ2-1; maybe TRBD2 (5 bases). With 0 bases removed from V and 5 bases from J, the gap between germline ends came to 6 bases. The germline gives CDR1 SGDLS, CDR2 YYNGEE. This CDR3 is built from 13 residues. As DNA, the CDR3 is TGTGCCAGCAGCGTAGGGGGAGACAATGAGCAGTTCTTC. Its protein is CASSVGGDNEQFF. Drawing the rest from reference TRBV9 and TRBJ2-1, the complete variable domain is DSGVTQTPKHLITATGQRVTLRCSPRSGDLSVYWYQQSLDQGLQFLIQYYNGEERAKGNILERFSAQQFPDLHSELNLSSLELGDSALYFCASSVGGDNEQFFGPGTRLTVL.

V usage is TRBV28 and J usage is TRBJ2-7; D ambiguous. This CDR3 contains 11 residues. Trimming removed 5 bases from V and 1 base from J, with 3 bases in between. CDR1 and CDR2 (germline): MDHEN, SYDVKM. CDR3: CASSQSYEQYF. The CDR3 DNA reads as TGTGCCAGCAGTCAGTCCTACGAGCAGTACTTC.

The chain combines TRBV11-1 with TRBJ2-7, with 7 bases aligning to TRBD1. Per germline, CDR1 SGHAT and CDR2 FQDESV (reference sequence). The CDR3 spans 14 residues. Trimming took 2 bases from V and 4 from J; bases not matched to a gene: 5. DNA of the CDR3: TGTGCCAGCAGCTTACACTCAGGGGGATACGAGCAGTACGTC. It is translated as CASSLHSGGYEQYV.

The genes are TRBV18 and TRBJ1-6; TRBD1 might be the D (5 bases). This CDR3 region has 16 residues. The V and J ends lost 0 bases and 9 bases respectively, with 15 bases between them. Germline CDR1 is KGHSH and CDR2 is LQKENI. CDR3 amino acids: CASSPPAAGRGSPLHF. The CDR3 nucleotides are TGTGCCAGCTCACCACCGGCTGCAGGGAGGGGTTCACCCCTCCACTTT.

In its sample, this clone was seen once. The chain's CDR3 is CASSPSGANQETQYF. The DNA of the CDR3 is TGTGCCAGCAGCCCCTCAGGGGCTAACCAAGAGACCCAGTACTTC. The chain joins TRBV7-6 to TRBJ2-5; tentatively, D is TRBD1 (6 bases). Germline V gives CDR1 SGHVS, CDR2 FNYEAQ. There are 15 residues in the CDR3. Trimming pared 5 bases from V and 0 bases from J, leaving 13 bases between.

This clone was counted a single time. The V call is TRBV7-2, the J call TRBJ2-1; 9 bases are a match to TRBD2. This CDR3 has 15 amino acids. Germline V gives CDR1 SGHTA, CDR2 FQGNSA. V shed 5 bases, J shed 3 bases, and the junction held 5 bases outside the gene matches. CDR3 sequence (DNA): TGTGCCAGCAGCAAGAGCGGGGGGTACTACAATGAGCAGTTCTTC. It yields the protein CASSKSGGYYNEQFF.

This sequence joins TRBV4-1 and TRBJ2-3; 9 nucleotides line up with TRBD1. The trim removed 1 base at V and 4 bases at J, leaving 9 bases unmatched. Per germline, CDR1 MGHRA and CDR2 YSYEKL. This CDR3 has 17 amino acids. The chain's CDR3 is CASSQGVAQGAADTQYF. The DNA of the CDR3 is TGCGCCAGCAGCCAAGGTGTGGCACAGGGGGCCGCAGATACGCAGTATTTT.

The rearrangement links TRBV30 to TRBJ2-7; D gene ambiguous. The CDR3 consists of 13 residues. Germline V gene lookup returns CDR1 GTSNPN and CDR2 SVGIG (reference sequence). The V gene lost 3 bases and the J gene lost 0 bases, with 9 bases spanning the gap. This CDR3 reads CAWSHTSSYEQYF. The CDR3 DNA is TGTGCCTGGAGCCATACGAGCTCCTACGAGCAGTACTTC.

A single count supports this clone. The chain employs TRBV6-6 and TRBJ2-7; 7 bases are shared with TRBD1. Trimming removed 0 bases from V and 3 bases from J; junction bases left unmatched: 2. The CDR3 has 14 residues. The V gene's germline CDR1 is MNHNY and CDR2 SVGAGI (reference sequence). CDR3 residues: CASSYSSGGYEQYF. In DNA form, the CDR3 reads TGTGCCAGCAGTTACTCATCAGGGGGCTACGAGCAGTACTTC.

V usage is TRBV6-1 and J usage is TRBJ1-2; 9 nucleotides match TRBD1. CDR3 length: 15 amino acids. The V and J ends lost 4 bases and 8 bases, in that order; junction bases with no gene match: 11. Per germline, CDR1 MNHNS and CDR2 SASEGT. CDR3 DNA: TGTGCCAGCAGTGGCATCACACAGGGGGCACGAGGCTACACCTTC. Encoded protein: CASSGITQGARGYTF.

This chain uses TRBV11-1 with TRBJ1-1; D remains ambiguous. This CDR3 spans 15 amino acids. The germline CDR1 and CDR2 sequences are SGHAT and FQDESV (reference sequence). Between the trimmed V and J ends, which lost 1 base and 4 bases, there was a span of 13 bases. As DNA, the CDR3 is TGTGCCAGCAGCTTAGGGTTCCCGGGAGGCACTGAAGCTTTCTTT. Residues: CASSLGFPGGTEAFF.

V gene TRBV12-1 combines with J gene TRBJ2-1; the table gives TRBD2 as D, unverified against the DNA. TRBV12-1 is flagged as a pseudogene. The CDR3 is made up of 19 amino acids. The CDR3 sequence is CASSFEWLAGGISYNEQFF. In DNA form, the CDR3 reads TGTGCCAGCAGCTTTGAGTGGCTAGCGGGGGGCATCTCCTACAATGAGCAGTTCTTC.

This sequence joins TRBV27 and TRBJ2-7, with TRBD1 as a possible D gene (5 bases). The CDR3 sequence is 12 residues long. CDR1 is MNHEY and CDR2 is SMNVEV in the germline V gene (reference sequence). The V and J ends lost 5 bases and 6 bases respectively, with 11 bases between them. DNA for the CDR3: TGTGCCAGCAGTCCCCAGGGTCTCGAGCAGTACTTC. Translating it yields CASSPQGLEQYF.

This clone turned up a few times. The rearrangement links TRBV21-1 to TRBJ2-7; TRBD1, the table's D call, lacks a check against the DNA. TRBV21-1 is deemed a pseudogene. The CDR3 is 16 amino acids. For the CDR3, the DNA is TGTGCCAGCAGCAAACGCTCCGGGACAGGATCCTACGAGCAGTACGTC. Translation: CASSKRSGTGSYEQYV.

As concerns this clone: The junction shows a germline mismatch at one end, possibly a read error. The genes are TRBV7-7 and TRBJ2-5, with D uncertain. Germline V CDR1 and CDR2: SSHAT, FNYEAQ (reference sequence). The CDR3 runs to 13 residues. CDR3 bases: TGTGCTAGCAGCTTAGGTCATCCAGAGACCCAGTACTTC. Protein sequence: CASSLGHPETQYF.

This clone was counted once. The chain links TRBV19 to TRBJ1-5; D is possibly TRBD1 (6 bases). The CDR3 length is 14 residues. The germline V gene encodes CDR1 LNHDA and CDR2 SQIVND (reference sequence). V was clipped by 6 bases and J by 5 bases, with 14 bases between them. Here the CDR3 reads CASSPGQWDQPQHF. The CDR3 DNA is TGTGCCAGTAGCCCGGGACAATGGGATCAGCCCCAGCATTTT.

The genes are TRBV28 and TRBJ2-1; TRBD2 aligns across 8 bases. The CDR3 spans 14 residues. The V gene end was trimmed by 5 bases and the J gene end by 2 bases; junction bases not matched to a gene: 2. Germline CDR1 reads MDHEN; CDR2 reads SYDVKM. The CDR3 loop reads CASSLGGAYNEQFF. The CDR3 nucleotides read TGTGCCAGCAGTCTCGGGGGGGCCTACAATGAGCAGTTCTTC.

This chain uses TRBV2 with TRBJ2-6; 9 bases agree with TRBD1. This CDR3 spans 16 amino acids. Germline assignment: CDR1 SNHLY and CDR2 FYNNEI. The V and J ends lost 6 bases and 2 bases, in that order; junction bases with no gene match: 5. The CDR3 DNA reads as TGTGCCAGCAGGCGGGACAGGGACGCTGGGGCCAACGTCCTGACTTTC. Translation gives CASRRDRDAGANVLTF. Complete variable domain (other parts from reference TRBV2 and TRBJ2-6): EPEVTQTPSHQVTQMGQEVILRCVPISNHLYFYWYRQILGQKVEFLVSFYNNEISEKSEIFDDQFSVERPDGSNFTLKIRSTKLEDSAMYFCASRRDRDAGANVLTFGAGSRLTVL.

The V and J genes are TRBV11-2 and TRBJ2-3, with 9 bases that match TRBD2. Trimming removed 1 base from V and 4 bases from J; junction bases left unmatched: 6. Germline assignment: CDR1 SGHAT and CDR2 FQNNGV. The CDR3 extends over 16 amino acids. CDR3 protein: CASSLVGGGASDTQYF. The CDR3 DNA reads TGTGCCAGCAGCTTAGTCGGCGGGGGGGCCTCAGATACGCAGTATTTT.

This clone was counted once. The J gene is TRBJ2-2, the V gene TRBV2; 7 nucleotides line up with TRBD1. Germline V gene sequence: CDR1 SNHLY, CDR2 FYNNEI. The V gene end was trimmed by 6 bases and the J gene end by 2 bases; junction bases not matched to a gene: 15. CDR3 size: 18 residues. The CDR3 here is CASRRHLSRGSNTGELFF. The CDR3 DNA sequence: TGTGCCAGCAGGAGACACTTATCCAGGGGGAGTAACACCGGGGAGCTGTTTTTT. Looking up the rest from reference TRBV2 and TRBJ2-2 gives the full variable domain: EPEVTQTPSHQVTQMGQEVILRCVPISNHLYFYWYRQILGQKVEFLVSFYNNEISEKSEIFDDQFSVERPDGSNFTLKIRSTKLEDSAMYFCASRRHLSRGSNTGELFFGEGSRLTVL.

This clone appeared a single time. The gene calls are TRBV28 and TRBJ2-6; D is unclear. The CDR3 contains 17 residues. Trimming shortened V by 6 bases and J by 1 base, and 16 bases separated the two germline ends. Per the germline V gene, CDR1 is MDHEN and CDR2 is SYDVKM. The CDR3 DNA reads TGTGCCAGCAGGCGGAATACTACACCGTCTGGGGCCAACGTCCTGACTTTC. Residues: CASRRNTTPSGANVLTF.

The chain couples TRBV28 to TRBJ2-1, with D hard to call. Germline V gene sequence: CDR1 MDHEN, CDR2 SYDVKM. V lost 6 bases and J 10 bases, leaving 13 bases between the germline ends. This CDR3 contains 12 residues. This CDR3 is CASRSRPGEQFF. The DNA for the CDR3 is TGTGCCAGCAGATCTCGCCCCGGGGAGCAGTTCTTC.

This chain links TRBV30 with TRBJ2-7; 7 nucleotides agree with TRBD2. Germline V gene lookup returns CDR1 GTSNPN and CDR2 SVGIG (reference sequence). This CDR3 is built from 14 residues. The V gene end was trimmed by 6 bases and the J gene end by 7 bases; junction bases not matched to a gene: 15. CDR3 in DNA: TGTGCCTGCAAAACCTCAGCGGGACTCTGGGAGCAGTACTTC. It specifies CACKTSAGLWEQYF.

This chain joins TRBV21-1 and TRBJ2-5; the table's TRBD1 call for D was not verified on the DNA. TRBV21-1 is an annotated pseudogene. The CDR3 has 15 residues. The chain's CDR3 is CASSPRDRAQETQYF. CDR3 DNA sequence: TGTGCCAGCAGCCCCCGGGACAGGGCGCAAGAGACCCAGTACTTC.

V gene TRBV4-1 combines with J gene TRBJ2-7; 7 bases map to TRBD1. This CDR3 contains 15 residues. Trimming took 5 bases from V and 0 from J; bases not matched to a gene: 7. The germline V gene encodes CDR1 MGHRA and CDR2 YSYEKL. The CDR3 protein is CASSVGTASSYEQYV. CDR3 nucleotides: TGCGCCAGCAGCGTGGGGACAGCCAGCTCCTACGAGCAGTACGTC.

The chain employs TRBV12-5 and TRBJ1-1, with TRBD1 matching 8 bases. The CDR3 is 17 residues long. The ends lost 0 bases at V and 0 bases at J; junction bases unmatched: 6. In germline, CDR1 is LGHNT, CDR2 FRNRAP. The DNA for the CDR3 is TGTGCTAGTGGTTTGGTAGGACAGGGAGGCATGAACACTGAAGCTTTCTTT. It encodes CASGLVGQGGMNTEAFF. The variable domain in full, completed from reference TRBV12-5 and TRBJ1-1, reads DARVTQTPRHKVTEMGQEVTMRCQPILGHNTVFWYRQTMMQGLELLAYFRNRAPLDDSGMPKDRFSAEMPDATLATLKIQPSEPRDSAVYFCASGLVGQGGMNTEAFFGQGTRLTVV.

This chain uses TRBV5-1 with TRBJ2-4; 9 nucleotides agree with TRBD2. After removal of 0 bases from V and 6 bases from J, the junction contained 7 bases not matched to a gene. Germline V gene data show CDR1 as SGHRS and CDR2 as YFSETQ. The CDR3 is 16 amino acids. CDR3: CASSLAGGGAINIQYF. CDR3 nucleotide sequence: TGCGCCAGCAGCTTGGCTGGCGGGGGGGCGATAAACATTCAGTACTTC.

A note on this clone: The junction differs from germline at one of its ends, possibly a read error. Within the sample, other DNA sequences also encode this same CDR3. V is TRBV2 and J is TRBJ1-4; TRBD1 aligns across 10 bases. The CDR3 is 18 amino acids. The germline V gene has CDR1 SNHLY and CDR2 FYNNEI. CDR3 DNA sequence: TGTGCCAGCAGCCCATTAGTGGGACAGGGGACAACGAATGAAAAACTGTTTTTT. Residues: CASSPLVGQGTTNEKLFF. Looking up the rest from reference TRBV2 and TRBJ1-4 gives the full variable domain: EPEVTQTPSHQVTQMGQEVILRCVPISNHLYFYWYRQILGQKVEFLVSFYNNEISEKSEIFDDQFSVERPDGSNFTLKIRSTKLEDSAMYFCASSPLVGQGTTNEKLFFGSGTQLSVL.

The rearrangement links TRBV7-9 to TRBJ1-1, with a possible D match to TRBD1 (6 bases). The germline V gene has CDR1 SEHNR and CDR2 FQNEAQ (reference sequence). This CDR3 contains 13 residues. V gave up 8 bases and J gave up 0 bases, with 10 bases separating them. The CDR3 loop is CASGWTVNTEAFF. The CDR3, as DNA: TGTGCCAGCGGATGGACAGTGAACACTGAAGCTTTCTTT.